Presented here are 30 T cell receptor beta chains from one specimen sequenced in a study of blood T cell repertoires in COVID-19. Using immunoSEQ multiplex PCR, the repertoire was profiled, and TCRdb retains in-frame clones only, with some absent. The table records 200,000 to 250,000 clones, under 90% of them present only once. Specimen: peripheral blood. Receptors originate from a woman over 75 with COVID-19, enrolled during active disease.

J is TRBJ2-7 and V is TRBV27; 10 positions agree with TRBD2. Trimming cost V 0 bases and J 1 base; bases outside gene matches: 0. Germline V lookup: CDR1 MNHEY, CDR2 SMNVEV (reference sequence). CDR3 length equals 15 residues. DNA of the CDR3: TGTGCCAGCAGTTTATCGACTAGCGGGTCCTACGAGCAGTACTTC. Its protein product is CASSLSTSGSYEQYF.

This rearrangement joins TRBV7-2 to TRBJ1-4; D not resolved. The V gene's germline CDR1 is SGHTA and CDR2 FQGNSA. The V gene lost 2 bases and the J gene lost 0 bases, with 7 bases spanning the gap. The CDR3 extends over 15 amino acids. The CDR3 sequence is CASSLRSTTNEKLFF. The CDR3 region has the DNA TGTGCCAGCAGCTTACGAAGCACAACTAATGAAAAACTGTTTTTT.

This chain connects TRBV10-3 to TRBJ1-5; D not resolved. The CDR3 is 15 residues long. The V gene's germline CDR1 is ENHRY and CDR2 SYGVKD. Trimming took off 7 bases at V and 4 bases at J, with 17 bases between the two ends. The DNA of the CDR3 is TGTGCCATCACCCCGGGGATCGGGCCAAATCAGCCCCAGCATTTT. Translating gives CAITPGIGPNQPQHF.

Concerning this clone: The same CDR3 arises from other DNA sequences in this sample as well. This chain links TRBV25-1 with TRBJ2-7; D may be TRBD2 (6 bases). V gave up 4 bases and J gave up 4 bases, with 8 bases separating them. This CDR3 spans 12 amino acids. The germline V gene has CDR1 MGHDK and CDR2 SYGVNS. The CDR3 reads CASSGGAYEQYF. The CDR3 bases are TGTGCCAGCAGTGGCGGGGCTTACGAGCAGTACTTC.

This clone has just a few counts. The V and J genes are TRBV25-1 and TRBJ1-6, with D perhaps matching TRBD1 (5 bases). Germline CDR1 and CDR2: MGHDK and SYGVNS. There are 12 residues in the CDR3. V was trimmed by 10 bases and J by 10 bases, leaving 14 bases between them. This CDR3 is CATARANSPLHF. The CDR3 coding sequence is TGTGCCACCGCCAGGGCTAACTCACCCCTCCACTTT.

V gene TRBV7-3 combines with J gene TRBJ2-7, with 12 bases lining up with TRBD1. The CDR3 has 15 amino acids. V lost 5 bases to trimming and J lost 2 bases; unmatched junction nucleotides: 4. Germline V gives CDR1 SGHTA, CDR2 FQGTGA. CDR3 nucleotide sequence: TGTGCCAGCAGCGGAGGGACAGGGGGCCCCTACGAGCAGTACTTC. Protein product: CASSGGTGGPYEQYF.

The chain couples TRBV9 to TRBJ2-1, with 7 bases identical to TRBD2. CDR1 is SGDLS and CDR2 is YYNGEE in the germline V gene. This CDR3 is 17 amino acids long. With V trimmed by 3 bases and J by 2 bases, 11 bases remained unmatched. The CDR3 sequence: CASSAGSGAHTYNEQFF. The CDR3 region has the DNA TGTGCCAGCAGCGCCGGGAGCGGGGCCCATACCTACAATGAGCAGTTCTTC.

The gene calls are TRBV3-1 (or the pseudogene TRBV3-2) and TRBJ2-1; D remains unclear. The CDR3 length is 16 residues. Germline V CDR1 and CDR2: LGHDT, YNNKEL (reference sequence). V dropped 4 bases and J dropped 7 bases, with 20 bases sitting between them. The CDR3 region is CASSPAHPERVNEQFF. The CDR3 DNA reads as TGTGCCAGCAGCCCAGCGCACCCCGAGCGTGTAAATGAGCAGTTCTTC.

This chain uses TRBV19 with TRBJ1-2, with D maybe TRBD1 (5 bases). Trimming pared 7 bases from V and 1 base from J, leaving 10 bases between. Germline V lookup: CDR1 LNHDA, CDR2 SQIVND (reference sequence). This CDR3 comprises 13 residues. The CDR3 region is CASIGEINYGYTF. DNA for the CDR3: TGTGCCAGTATAGGGGAAATTAACTATGGCTACACCTTC.

J is TRBJ2-1 and V is TRBV5-4; the match to TRBD2 covers 15 bases. The CDR3 has 17 amino acids. Germline V lookup: CDR1 SGHNT, CDR2 YYREEE (reference sequence). The V and J ends lost 4 bases and 1 base, in that order; junction bases with no gene match: 3. CDR3 nucleotides: TGTGCCAGCAGCCGGACTAGCGGGGGGGCGTCCTACAATGAGCAGTTCTTC. Translating gives CASSRTSGGASYNEQFF.

The J gene is TRBJ2-5, the V gene TRBV6-2 or TRBV6-3, with TRBD1 matching over 9 bases. Germline-derived CDR1 and CDR2 are MNHEY and SVGEGT. The trim removed 2 bases at V and 1 base at J, leaving 5 bases unmatched. The CDR3 sequence is 16 residues long. DNA of the CDR3: TGTGCCAGCAGTTACGAGACAGGGGGATTCCAAGAGACCCAGTACTTC. Its translation is CASSYETGGFQETQYF.

This chain joins TRBV5-5 and TRBJ1-4; D unclear. Trimming stripped 0 bases from V and 8 bases from J, with 8 bases between. CDR3 length: 13 residues. Germline V gene lookup returns CDR1 SGHKS and CDR2 YYEKEE (reference sequence). The CDR3 sequence is CASSLVGEEKLFF. CDR3 nucleotides: TGTGCCAGCAGCTTGGTGGGAGAGGAAAAACTGTTTTTT.

CDR3 sequence reads: CASSYSVGTGGNTIYF. The CDR3 nucleotides read TGTGCCAGCAGTTACTCAGTGGGGACAGGTGGAAACACCATATATTTT. The rearrangement joins TRBV6-5 to TRBJ1-3; 8 positions match TRBD1. The V segment lost 0 bases and the J segment 3 bases; nucleotides outside the gene matches: 4. The V gene's germline CDR1 is MNHEY and CDR2 SVGAGI. The CDR3 extends over 16 amino acids.

The chain links TRBV19 to TRBJ2-5, with 9 positions matching TRBD2. V lost 5 bases to trimming and J lost 5 bases; unmatched junction nucleotides: 12. Germline loops: CDR1 LNHDA, CDR2 SQIVND (reference sequence). The CDR3 spans 16 residues. CDR3 nucleotides: TGTGCCAGTAGTCCCGGGACTAGCTGGGTTGTGGAGACCCAGTACTTC. Amino acid sequence: CASSPGTSWVVETQYF.

DNA of the CDR3: TGTGCCAGCAGTTTGGGACAGGGCGAGTGGCGCTACACCTTC. This gives the protein CASSLGQGEWRYTF. The genes are TRBV28 and TRBJ1-2; 9 nucleotides match TRBD1. The CDR3 spans 14 residues. Germline CDR1 MDHEN, CDR2 SYDVKM. V dropped 3 bases and J dropped 9; count of bases not matched to a gene: 8.

The V and J genes are TRBV7-3 and TRBJ1-2, with D tentatively TRBD1 (5 bases). Trimming removed 2 bases at V and 5 bases at J, with 12 bases between. From germline, CDR1 is SGHTA and CDR2 FQGTGA. CDR3 length: 14 amino acids. DNA for the CDR3: TGTGCCAGCAGCTTAGGCAGGGCCCGATATGGCTACACCTTC. This sequence encodes CASSLGRARYGYTF.

The CDR3 coding sequence is TGTGCCAGCAGCTCGGAGACCCAGTACTTC. Translating gives CASSSETQYF. The chain carries TRBV7-8 and TRBJ2-5; D remains unclear. The ends were cut back, 4 bases at V and 5 bases at J, with 2 bases in the middle. CDR3 size: 10 residues. In germline, CDR1 is SGHVS, CDR2 FQNEAQ.

The chain recombines TRBV18 with TRBJ1-1; D uncertain. Trimming left V 5 bases short and J 2 bases short, with 9 bases between. The germline V gene has CDR1 KGHSH and CDR2 LQKENI. This CDR3 is 13 amino acids long. The CDR3 DNA reads TGTGCCAGCTCAGTCAGCGAAAACACTGAAGCTTTCTTT. Protein: CASSVSENTEAFF. Full variable domain (rest looked up from reference TRBV18 and TRBJ1-1): NAGVMQNPRHLVRRRGQEARLRCSPMKGHSHVYWYRQLPEEGLKFMVYLQKENIIDESGMPKERFSAEFPKEGPSILRIQQVVRGDSAAYFCASSVSENTEAFFGQGTRLTVV.

The chain employs TRBV19 and TRBJ1-6; no reliable D call. V lost 1 base, J lost 10 bases, and 11 bases lay in between. The CDR3 totals 14 residues. Germline lookup yields CDR1 LNHDA and CDR2 SQIVND (reference sequence). The CDR3 coding sequence is TGTGCCAGTAGTATAGGAGGGTTTGACTCACCCCTCCACTTT. Protein: CASSIGGFDSPLHF.

The chain couples TRBV3-1 (or the pseudogene TRBV3-2) to TRBJ2-7; D perhaps matches TRBD1 (6 bases). The CDR3 consists of 15 residues. Per the germline V gene, CDR1 is LGHDT and CDR2 is YNNKEL (reference sequence). V was cut by 8 bases and J by 4 bases, with 21 bases left in between. The DNA of the CDR3 is TGTGCCAGCGCACCAACAGGGACCGGACGTTACGAGCAGTACTTC. Translating gives CASAPTGTGRYEQYF.

This clone turned up a few times. V is TRBV6-5 and J is TRBJ2-1, with D possibly matching TRBD1 (5 bases). V gave up 11 bases and J gave up 3 bases, with 11 bases separating them. This CDR3 is 12 amino acids long. Germline lookup yields CDR1 MNHEY and CDR2 SVGAGI. CDR3 nucleotides: TGTGCCTCCGGAAGGGGCTACAATGAGCAGTTCTTC. Its translation is CASGRGYNEQFF.

V usage is TRBV11-3 and J usage is TRBJ2-7; D remains unclear. Deletions cut 2 bases from V and 3 bases from J, with 2 bases between. The germline gives CDR1 SGHNT, CDR2 YENEEA. The CDR3 totals 11 residues. Written as DNA, the CDR3 is TGTGCCAGCAGCTTATACTACGAGCAGTACTTC. Encoded protein: CASSLYYEQYF.

The genes are TRBV19 and TRBJ2-3, with TRBD1 identical over 10 bases. Germline lookup yields CDR1 LNHDA and CDR2 SQIVND (reference sequence). Trimming at V came to 4 bases and at J to 2 bases, leaving 3 bases not matched to a gene. The CDR3 covers 15 residues. DNA of the CDR3: TGTGCCAGTAGTACGACAGGGGGCCCCACAGATACGCAGTATTTT. Translated: CASSTTGGPTDTQYF.

The chain uses TRBV6-5 and TRBJ2-7; D might be TRBD1 (5 bases). This CDR3 is built from 14 residues. Trimming stripped 4 bases from V and 0 bases from J, with 10 bases between. Germline V gives CDR1 MNHEY, CDR2 SVGAGI. The chain's CDR3 is CASSLRQPSYEQYF. The CDR3 DNA is TGTGCCAGCAGTTTGCGACAGCCCTCCTACGAGCAGTACTTC.

The chain combines TRBV19 with TRBJ1-5, with D unresolved. V was trimmed by 5 bases and J by 7 bases, leaving 18 bases between them. This CDR3 has 15 residues. In germline, CDR1 is LNHDA, CDR2 SQIVND (reference sequence). The CDR3 DNA reads as TGTGCCAGTAGTCCCAGGAGGGAGGGAGGACAGCCCCAGCATTTT. The encoded protein is CASSPRREGGQPQHF.

The rearrangement uses TRBV5-1 and TRBJ2-3; D may be TRBD2 (6 bases). Germline V gene data show CDR1 as SGHRS and CDR2 as YFSETQ. V was shortened by 3 bases and J by 0 bases, with 8 bases between the two germline ends. The CDR3 has 14 amino acids. The CDR3 protein is CASSWGTSTDTQYF. As DNA, the CDR3 is TGCGCCAGCAGCTGGGGGACTAGCACAGATACGCAGTATTTT. Full variable domain (rest looked up from reference TRBV5-1 and TRBJ2-3): KAGVTQTPRYLIKTRGQQVTLSCSPISGHRSVSWYQQTPGQGLQFLFEYFSETQRNKGNFPGRFSGRQFSNSRSEMNVSTLELGDSALYLCASSWGTSTDTQYFGPGTRLTVL.

The chain carries TRBV2 and TRBJ2-3; D call uncertain. Trimming cost V 6 bases and J 5 bases, with 6 bases left between them. CDR1 and CDR2 from the germline V gene are SNHLY and FYNNEI. CDR3 length: 11 residues. The chain's CDR3 is CASSSGDTQYF. The CDR3 coding sequence is TGTGCCAGCAGCTCGGGAGATACGCAGTATTTT.

This rearrangement joins TRBV5-5 to TRBJ2-5; D is perhaps TRBD1 (7 bases). Trimming cost V 4 bases and J 5 bases, with 15 bases left between them. CDR1 and CDR2 from the germline V gene are SGHKS and YYEKEE (reference sequence). The CDR3 spans 14 residues. The CDR3 region is CASSRGAGGETQYF. Written as DNA, the CDR3 is TGTGCCAGCAGCCGCGGGGCAGGGGGGGAGACCCAGTACTTC.

V usage is TRBV18 and J usage is TRBJ2-7, with D possibly TRBD1 on 6 matching bases. CDR1 is KGHSH, CDR2 LQKENI, per germline. V shed 6 bases and J shed 6 bases, with 18 bases lying between them. The CDR3 totals 14 residues. The CDR3 loop reads CASSPATGTGEQYF. The CDR3, as DNA: TGTGCCAGCTCGCCAGCAACAGGGACGGGCGAGCAGTACTTC.

The table lists this clone with a count of one. The chain couples TRBV25-1 to TRBJ2-1; possibly TRBD2 for D (6 bases). This CDR3 comprises 15 residues. The V end was cut by 7 bases, the J end by 4 bases, with 17 bases between. Germline V gene data show CDR1 as MGHDK and CDR2 as SYGVNS. CDR3 sequence: CASTKGEGGYNEQFF. Here the CDR3 DNA reads TGTGCCAGCACCAAAGGGGAAGGAGGGTACAATGAGCAGTTCTTC.